The entry below gives a single TCR beta chain sequence along with its context. This table comes from immunoSEQ multiplex PCR, and its TCRdb copy is limited to in-frame clones, with some not included. Of 65,000 to 85,000 clones listed, approximately 88% are singletons. The sample belongs to a study of T cell changes during pregnancy in multiple sclerosis. This CDR3 is built from 12 residues. V was clipped by 5 bases and J by 4 bases, with 9 bases between them. Germline lookup yields CDR1 MDHEN and CDR2 SYDVKM. The clonotype originates from a female donor in good health, enrolled as a control in a pregnancy study. Source: peripheral blood, taken in the first trimester of pregnancy. This sequence joins TRBV28 and TRBJ2-7, with no clear D. CDR3 sequence: CASSQEIYEQYF. Written as DNA, the CDR3 is TGTGCCAGCAGTCAAGAGATATACGAGCAGTACTTC.